This T cell receptor beta chain was recovered during a study of early T cells in non-severe SARS-CoV-2 infection. The wider study: Sequencing of bulk RNA from unsorted whole blood was done, without chain pairing.

This CDR3 region has 16 residues. The V gene end was trimmed by 4 bases and the J gene end by 0 bases; junction bases not matched to a gene: 5. Germline CDR1 LGHDT, CDR2 YNNKEL (reference sequence). This clonotype showed up many times. TCRdb re-analysed the 5' RACE reads in MiXCR, keeping a single row per CDR3 protein. This sample carries 55,000 to 70,000 distinct CDR3 sequences, roughly 5.3% of them seen once, and the ten largest clones take about 7%. The TCR sequence derives from an adult who was a healthcare worker with PCR-confirmed SARS-CoV-2 infection or an uninfected control (not recorded which). Sequenced sample: whole blood. The chain joins TRBV3-1 to TRBJ2-7; 11 bases fit TRBD2. CDR3 amino acids: CASSPRGLAASYEQYF. The CDR3, as DNA: TGTGCCAGCAGCCCAAGGGGACTAGCGGCCTCCTACGAGCAGTACTTC.